The clone carrying this TCR beta chain was recorded once. Its target is unknown. These data come from a study of cytomegalovirus exposure and HLA in healthy donors. Across the whole study: Per a later analysis, the approximately 700 first-cohort and fewer than 150 validation repertoires shared one platform.

Study-level results: Researchers reported that a few CMV-associated chains were confirmed in vitro as CMV antigen-specific. For most TCR sequences rarity was the rule, although some public TCRs occurred in many donors.

This CDR3 spans 15 amino acids. The germline V gene has CDR1 SGHNT and CDR2 YYREEE (reference sequence). V dropped 5 bases and J dropped 1; count of bases not matched to a gene: 6. The donors were in the roughly 120-subject validation cohort; that cohort was separate from the roughly 680-subject first cohort. The assay was immunoSEQ multiplex PCR, and TCRdb's table has in-frame clones only and misses some. The profile shows 130,000 to 150,000 clones, over 80% of them singletons. The sequenced material came from PBMCs. This chain links TRBV5-4 with TRBJ2-7, with 10 bases lining up with TRBD2. This receptor was taken from a man between 18 and 29 years old in good health and CMV-seropositive. Here the CDR3 reads CASRTSGDPSYEQYF. For the CDR3, the DNA is TGTGCCAGCAGAACTAGCGGGGACCCGTCCTACGAGCAGTACTTC.